The rows below give T cell receptor beta chains drawn from one sample of a study of cytotoxic CD8 clonotypes in ibrutinib-treated CLL. Assay used: immunoSEQ multiplex PCR; TCRdb lists only in-frame clones, some missing. The data hold approximately 50,000 clones, with 50% to 70% observed a single time. The sequences come from PBMCs, collected at disease progression, from a patient treated with ibrutinib. Receptors originate from a human donor with chronic lymphocytic leukemia. Both conserved end residues are part of each CDR3. The D gene is left open where the match is weak. Only some rows state a clone size, as once, few, many or a class for expanded clones.

CDR3,DNA,size,J,V,D
CASRRTGTGGETQYF,TGTGCCAGCAGAAGGACCGGGACAGGGGGGGAGACCCAGTACTTC,few,TRBJ2-5,TRBV6-5,TRBD1
CASSPTGLETQYF,TGTGCCAGCAGTCCAACAGGGTTAGAGACCCAGTACTTC,few,TRBJ2-5,TRBV27,.
CASSASLAGLSYEQYF,TGTGCCAGCAGTGCCTCACTAGCGGGTCTCTCCTACGAGCAGTACTTC,once,TRBJ2-7,TRBV27,TRBD2
CASIRDNNSPLHF,TGTGCCAGCATTCGGGACAATAATTCACCCCTCCACTTT,.,TRBJ1-6,TRBV6-1,.
CASSADRAQNQPQHF,TGTGCCAGCTCAGCAGACAGGGCACAAAATCAGCCCCAGCATTTT,.,TRBJ1-5,TRBV18,TRBD1
CASSLAYTDTQYF,TGTGCCAGCAGCTTAGCGTATACAGATACGCAGTATTTT,.,TRBJ2-3,TRBV7-2,.
CASATGIGTDTQYF,TGTGCCTCCGCGACAGGGATTGGCACAGATACGCAGTATTTT,few,TRBJ2-3,TRBV30,TRBD1
CAWRFGGAQGYTF,TGTGCCTGGAGGTTCGGAGGGGCGCAGGGCTACACCTTC,.,TRBJ1-2,TRBV30,.
CASGSGWDSPLHF,TGTGCCAGCGGGTCAGGGTGGGATTCACCCCTCCACTTT,.,TRBJ1-6,TRBV9,.
CASSPWQTQETQYF,TGTGCCAGCTCACCATGGCAGACTCAAGAGACCCAGTACTTC,few,TRBJ2-5,TRBV18,.
CASSVGGWGHNQPQHF,TGTGCCAGCAGTGTAGGGGGTTGGGGTCACAATCAGCCCCAGCATTTT,few,TRBJ1-5,TRBV6-1,.
CASSSIETGGEAFF,TGCGCCAGCAGCTCTATTGAGACAGGGGGTGAAGCTTTCTTT,.,TRBJ1-1,TRBV5-1,TRBD1
CASSYSFNSPLHF,TGTGCCAGCAGTTACTCCTTTAATTCACCCCTCCACTTT,.,TRBJ1-6,TRBV6-5,.
CASSLSQGATNEKLFF,TGTGCCAGCAGCTTATCCCAGGGAGCGACTAATGAAAAACTGTTTTTT,.,TRBJ1-4,TRBV13,.
CAWSGLNEQFF,TGTGCCTGGAGTGGGTTGAATGAGCAGTTCTTC,.,TRBJ2-1,TRBV30,.
CAWSSAGGESYGYTF,TGTGCCTGGAGTTCCGCAGGGGGAGAGAGCTATGGCTACACCTTC,.,TRBJ1-2,TRBV30,TRBD1
CASSHIPRLAGGPIDTQYF,TGTGCCAGCAGCCATATACCCCGGCTAGCGGGAGGGCCAATAGATACGCAGTATTTT,.,TRBJ2-3,TRBV7-3,TRBD2
CSVAGQGTNYGYTF,TGCAGCGTTGCGGGACAGGGCACTAACTATGGCTACACCTTC,.,TRBJ1-2,TRBV29-1,TRBD1
CASSSGGPRNTGELFF,TGTGCCAGCAGTTCAGGGGGACCGAGGAACACCGGGGAGCTGTTTTTT,.,TRBJ2-2,TRBV28,TRBD1
CAWRGPVFGTEAFF,TGTGCCTGGAGGGGGCCCGTTTTTGGCACTGAAGCTTTCTTT,.,TRBJ1-1,TRBV30,.
CASSFYTGELFF,TGTGCCAGCAGCTTCTACACCGGGGAGCTGTTTTTT,.,TRBJ2-2,TRBV13,.
CASSHGQNYNEQFF,TGTGCCAGCAGCCACGGACAGAACTACAATGAGCAGTTCTTC,.,TRBJ2-1,TRBV7-3,.
CASSLATGVNTQYF,TGTGCCAGCAGTCTTGCGACAGGGGTGAATACGCAGTATTTT,few,TRBJ2-3,TRBV28,TRBD1
CASSEAGRAPYEQYF,TGTGCCAGCAGCGAAGCGGGGCGGGCCCCCTACGAGCAGTACTTC,.,TRBJ2-7,TRBV2,TRBD2
CASSSLIPSNQPQHF,TGTGCCAGTAGTTCACTAATCCCGAGCAATCAGCCCCAGCATTTT,few,TRBJ1-5,TRBV19,.
CASSVAVGANVLTF,TGTGCCAGCAGCGTCGCCGTTGGGGCCAACGTCCTGACTTTC,many,TRBJ2-6,TRBV7-2,.
CASSLPGGQETQYF,TGTGCCAGCAGTCTCCCGGGAGGTCAAGAGACCCAGTACTTC,once,TRBJ2-5,TRBV28,TRBD2
CASSLSLAGVSSSSYNEQFF,TGCGCCAGCAGCTTGAGCCTAGCGGGGGTCTCTTCCAGCTCCTACAATGAGCAGTTCTTC,.,TRBJ2-1,TRBV5-1,TRBD2
CASTVPGWRGYNEQFF,TGTGCCAGCACCGTCCCGGGGTGGAGAGGATACAATGAGCAGTTCTTC,.,TRBJ2-1,TRBV28,.
CASTDKAYGEQYF,TGTGCCAGCACCGACAAGGCCTATGGCGAGCAGTACTTC,many,TRBJ2-7,TRBV7-2,.
CASSYRPLGNQPQHF,TGTGCCAGCAGTTACAGGCCCCTCGGCAATCAGCCCCAGCATTTT,.,TRBJ1-5,TRBV28,.
CASSPRPGNTEAFF,TGCGCCAGCAGCCCACGACCGGGGAACACTGAAGCTTTCTTT,.,TRBJ1-1,TRBV5-1,.
CARTRNYNEQFF,TGTGCCAGAACCCGTAATTACAATGAGCAGTTCTTC,.,TRBJ2-1,TRBV5-5,.
CASSLSTGSYGYTF,TGTGCCAGCAGCTTGTCGACAGGGAGCTATGGCTACACCTTC,.,TRBJ1-2,TRBV5-6,TRBD1
CAWSVRRGRGMANEKLFF,TGTGCCTGGAGTGTACGCCGAGGGCGGGGTATGGCTAATGAAAAACTGTTTTTT,.,TRBJ1-4,TRBV30,.
CASSRDREYEKLFF,TGTGCCAGCAGCCGGGACAGGGAGTACGAAAAACTGTTTTTT,.,TRBJ1-4,TRBV2,TRBD1